The entry below describes one T cell receptor (beta chain). In this sample, this clone turned up a few times. No antigen is known for it. Per-base quality was not reported, and no clone a single base away is much larger than it. The data are from a study of PD-L1 blockade in urothelial cancer (TCRdb year 2017). For context, the study as a whole: Therapy was started at some point between 2013 and 2015 for all patients, and atezolizumab 1,200 mg was administered intravenously every 3 weeks. Pretreatment blood TCR-seq was available for 27 to 30 patients, at least one posttreatment blood collection was obtained for around 24 patients, and tumor TCR-seq was available for around 24 patients. An ECOG performance status of 0 or 1 was recorded for the patients, and 0 to 3 prior chemotherapy regimens had been received by the patients. Durable clinical benefit was achieved by nine patients and was not achieved by 20 patients. In the same patients who had TCR sequencing, pretreatment tumors also underwent whole exome sequencing and RNA sequencing. Somatic, immune and clinical correlates of response to PD-L1 blockade with atezolizumab in urothelial cancer were the focus of an exploratory multi-omic analysis. A median of roughly 140,000 T cells and roughly 80,000 unique TCRs was obtained from blood samples, and a median clonality of approximately 0.08 was observed. Blood samples were analyzed at 3 weeks after treatment start (second dose) and at 6 weeks after treatment start. Twenty-five of 29 patients were identified as males with urothelial cancer of bladder origin, and a prior smoking history was reported by 18 of 29 patients. Pretreatment tumor samples and matched peripheral blood, collected serially before and after atezolizumab treatment, underwent TCR sequencing. Progression-free survival longer than 6 months counted as durable clinical benefit, and TCR features were additionally tested against both progression-free and overall survival.

Study-wide conclusions, independent of this receptor: Patients with durable benefit showed greater expansion of tumor-associated TCR clones in peripheral blood 3 weeks after starting treatment (n of about 20, p = 0.022). Because the sample size was small (n ≈ 31) and many of the analyses were exploratory, the results are meant to be hypothesis-generating. A pretreatment peripheral blood TCR clonality below the median was linked to improved progression-free and overall survival.

The label giving this sample's time point can be read as: peripheral blood 6 weeks after treatment start. The cohort included 29 patients with locally advanced or metastatic urothelial carcinoma who were treated at Memorial Sloan Kettering on a trial protocol. Peripheral blood mononuclear cells were collected pretreatment and during treatment, with between 1 and 8 total time points obtained per patient. The Qiagen DNeasy Blood extraction kit was used to purify genomic DNA from total PBMCs and tumor samples. Collected pretreatment and during treatment, PBMCs were isolated and stored as previously described. The germline V gene supplies CDR1 SGHAT and CDR2 FQNNGV. Counted from cysteine to phenylalanine, this CDR3 has 12 amino acids. CDR3 DNA only is kept here, 36 bases in frame from base 1. The V and J ends are trimmed by 5 bases and 5 bases, leaving 7 bases between them. Synthetic TCR analog templates were spiked into each PCR so that absolute template abundance could be estimated from read counts. TCRbeta CDR3 regions were amplified from genomic DNA with bias-controlled V and J gene primers using the immunoSEQ assay. Rearranged TCRbeta segments were sequenced at approximately 20X coverage. Concerning the study's data processing: Clustering was used to correct sequencing errors, and CDR3s were annotated against IMGT so that V, D and J genes could be assigned. Only productive TCRbeta rearrangements were used in downstream analyses, excluding out-of-frame or stop-codon sequences. To compute clonality, Shannon entropy was normalized by the log of the number of unique productive sequences and then subtracted from one. Clones differing between time points or between blood and tumor were identified by Fisher's exact test with Benjamini-Hochberg correction at adjusted p below 0.01. Drawn from immuneACCESS, this table holds only the in-frame rearrangements with V and J called that TCRdb kept. Clones are partly lost; checked studies trace under half to an unresolved V gene and leave the rest unexplained. V and J calls and clone size are given by that table; D and trimming were obtained from the DNA. For this sample the table gives more than 60,000 clones, of which around nine tenths were detected only once. Of the sample, roughly 12% is held by the ten largest clones.

The receptor was derived from a man aged 55 to 70 with urothelial cancer. The material sequenced was PBMCs, taken around atezolizumab (anti-PD-L1) treatment. This chain is built from TRBV11-2 and TRBJ1-5; a confident D gene designation cannot be given. CDR3 region: CASSPGDQPQHF. The DNA sequence is TGTGCCAGCAGCCCCGGAGATCAGCCCCAGCATTTT. Joined to the reference TRBV11-2 and TRBJ1-5 proteins, this CDR3 gives the full variable domain: EAGVAQSPRYKIIEKRQSVAFWCNPISGHATLYWYQQILGQGPKLLIQFQNNGVVDDSQLPKDRFSAERLKGVDSTLKIQPAKLEDSAVYLCASSPGDQPQHFGDGTRLSIL.